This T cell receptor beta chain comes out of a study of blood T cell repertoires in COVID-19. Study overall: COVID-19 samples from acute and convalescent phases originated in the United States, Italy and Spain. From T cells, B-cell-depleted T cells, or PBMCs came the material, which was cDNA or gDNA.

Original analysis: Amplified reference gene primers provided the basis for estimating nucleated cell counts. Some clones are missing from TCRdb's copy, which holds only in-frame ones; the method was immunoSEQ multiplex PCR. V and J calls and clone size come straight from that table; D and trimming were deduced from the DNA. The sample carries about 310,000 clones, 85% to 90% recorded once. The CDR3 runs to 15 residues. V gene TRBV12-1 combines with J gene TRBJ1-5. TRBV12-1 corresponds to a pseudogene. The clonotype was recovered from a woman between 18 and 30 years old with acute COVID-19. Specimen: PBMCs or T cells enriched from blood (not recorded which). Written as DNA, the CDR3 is TGTGCCAGCAGCCAACTAGACGTAAGCAATCAGCCCCAGCATTTT. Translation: CASSQLDVSNQPQHF.